This is a list of T cell receptor beta chains from one sample in a study of T cell repertoires in cytomegalovirus infection. TCRdb re-derived calls from the reads in MiXCR, one entry per CDR3 protein. The sample records about 770,000 distinct CDR3 sequences, about 29% being singletons. These receptors' targets are unknown. Sequencing used cultured CD8+ T cells from PBMCs, obtained from culture after CMV antigen stimulation. These receptors came from a human donor in good health (CMV status not recorded). Some clones in this sample may be carry-over from other donors' samples. Each CDR3 is given with its conserved first and last residue. The order of the fields is J gene, clone size, CDR3 length, D gene, V gene, CDR3 protein, CDR3 DNA. The D gene is left open where the match is weak. Some rows mark clone size as missing; the rest say once, few, many or name a class of expanded clone.

J gene: TRBJ1-2
clone size: few
CDR3 length: 13
D gene: NA
V gene: TRBV7-6
CDR3 protein: CASTLFVNYGYTF
CDR3 DNA: TGTGCCAGCACCCTTTTTGTGAACTATGGCTACACCTTC

J gene: TRBJ2-1
clone size: few
CDR3 length: 15
D gene: TRBD2
V gene: TRBV19
CDR3 protein: CASSRAPGGPNEQFF
CDR3 DNA: TGTGCCAGTAGTAGAGCTCCGGGGGGGCCTAATGAGCAGTTCTTC

J gene: TRBJ1-6
clone size: NA
CDR3 length: 16
D gene: NA
V gene: TRBV6-5
CDR3 protein: CASSYSAGTENSPLHF
CDR3 DNA: TGTGCCAGCAGTTACTCAGCCGGGACGGAGAATTCACCCCTCCACTTT

J gene: TRBJ1-2
clone size: NA
CDR3 length: 12
D gene: NA
V gene: TRBV2
CDR3 protein: CASIEGVPGYTF
CDR3 DNA: TGTGCCAGCATCGAGGGGGTGCCTGGCTACACCTTC

J gene: TRBJ2-3
clone size: NA
CDR3 length: 13
D gene: NA
V gene: TRBV20-1
CDR3 protein: CSARAQNTDTQYF
CDR3 DNA: TGCAGTGCTAGGGCGCAGAACACAGATACGCAGTATTTT

J gene: TRBJ2-7
clone size: few
CDR3 length: 14
D gene: NA
V gene: TRBV7-6
CDR3 protein: CASSSGLRVDEQYF
CDR3 DNA: TGTGCCAGCAGCTCGGGACTGAGGGTCGACGAGCAGTACTTC

J gene: TRBJ2-1
clone size: many
CDR3 length: 15
D gene: NA
V gene: TRBV7-8
CDR3 protein: CASSSGHSTYNEQFF
CDR3 DNA: TGTGCCAGCAGCTCGGGCCACTCTACCTACAATGAGCAGTTCTTC

J gene: TRBJ1-1
clone size: NA
CDR3 length: 12
D gene: NA
V gene: TRBV7-9
CDR3 protein: CASSNSRPEAFF
CDR3 DNA: TGTGCCAGCAGCAATTCTCGACCTGAAGCTTTCTTT

J gene: TRBJ1-2
clone size: few
CDR3 length: 16
D gene: NA
V gene: TRBV19
CDR3 protein: CASSSWRSRENYGYTF
CDR3 DNA: TGTGCCAGTAGTTCCTGGCGGTCGAGGGAGAACTATGGCTACACCTTC

J gene: TRBJ1-5
clone size: few
CDR3 length: 12
D gene: NA
V gene: TRBV12-3/TRBV12-4
CDR3 protein: CASRANNQPQHF
CDR3 DNA: TGTGCCAGCAGGGCCAATAATCAGCCCCAGCATTTT

J gene: TRBJ1-1
clone size: once
CDR3 length: 17
D gene: NA
V gene: TRBV6-5
CDR3 protein: CASSLTRVITQNTEAFF
CDR3 DNA: TGTGCCAGCAGTCTCACCCGGGTTATAACGCAGAACACTGAAGCTTTCTTT

J gene: TRBJ2-5
clone size: NA
CDR3 length: 23
D gene: NA
V gene: TRBV12-3/TRBV12-4
CDR3 protein: CAGQPSGDRGPVQRGAVFETQYF
CDR3 DNA: TGTGCCGGCCAACCTAGCGGGGACAGGGGTCCTGTCCAGCGGGGGGCCGTGTTTGAGACCCAGTACTTC

J gene: TRBJ2-3
clone size: few
CDR3 length: 15
D gene: NA
V gene: TRBV12-3/TRBV12-4
CDR3 protein: CASSPPLYTSYTQYF
CDR3 DNA: TGTGCCAGCAGTCCCCCCCTCTACACATCTTATACGCAGTATTTT

J gene: TRBJ2-3
clone size: many
CDR3 length: 15
D gene: NA
V gene: TRBV7-9
CDR3 protein: CASSPQPPAADTQYF
CDR3 DNA: TGTGCCAGCAGCCCCCAACCCCCGGCGGCAGATACGCAGTATTTT

J gene: TRBJ1-3
clone size: few
CDR3 length: 14
D gene: NA
V gene: TRBV25-1
CDR3 protein: CASSESTAGNTIYF
CDR3 DNA: TGTGCCAGCAGTGAATCGACAGCTGGAAACACCATATATTTT

J gene: TRBJ2-5
clone size: NA
CDR3 length: 11
D gene: NA
V gene: TRBV27
CDR3 protein: CASSTGAQEYF
CDR3 DNA: TGTGCCAGCAGTACGGGGGCTCAAGAGTACTTC

J gene: TRBJ2-1
clone size: NA
CDR3 length: 18
D gene: NA
V gene: TRBV18
CDR3 protein: CASSLRGSGQGYFNEQFF
CDR3 DNA: TGTGCCAGCTCACTCCGAGGGTCCGGCCAGGGGTACTTTAATGAGCAGTTCTTC

J gene: TRBJ1-2
clone size: few
CDR3 length: 15
D gene: NA
V gene: TRBV4-1
CDR3 protein: CASSLYKTPNYGYTF
CDR3 DNA: TGCGCCAGCAGCCTATACAAGACCCCTAACTATGGCTACACCTTC

J gene: TRBJ1-1
clone size: few
CDR3 length: 15
D gene: TRBD1
V gene: TRBV6-5
CDR3 protein: CASSYRQGWDTEAFF
CDR3 DNA: TGTGCCAGCAGTTACCGACAGGGGTGGGACACTGAAGCTTTCTTT

J gene: TRBJ2-7
clone size: NA
CDR3 length: 12
D gene: NA
V gene: TRBV7-9
CDR3 protein: CASSFRTVEKYF
CDR3 DNA: TGTGCCAGCAGCTTCAGGACAGTTGAGAAGTACTTC

J gene: TRBJ2-3
clone size: NA
CDR3 length: 15
D gene: TRBD2
V gene: TRBV6-5
CDR3 protein: CASSYYGGASDTQYF
CDR3 DNA: TGTGCCAGCAGTTACTACGGGGGGGCCTCAGATACGCAGTATTTT

J gene: TRBJ2-2
clone size: few
CDR3 length: 15
D gene: NA
V gene: TRBV27
CDR3 protein: CASSPITGIPGELFF
CDR3 DNA: TGTGCCAGCAGTCCGATCACAGGGATCCCCGGGGAGCTGTTTTTT

J gene: TRBJ1-5
clone size: many
CDR3 length: 17
D gene: TRBD1
V gene: TRBV7-2
CDR3 protein: CASSSLGTGEGNQPQHF
CDR3 DNA: TGTGCCAGCAGCTCGCTCGGGACAGGGGAAGGCAATCAGCCCCAGCATTTT

J gene: TRBJ2-1
clone size: NA
CDR3 length: 21
D gene: TRBD2
V gene: TRBV7-6
CDR3 protein: CASSPPPELAGGWSSYNEQFF
CDR3 DNA: TGTGCCAGCAGCCCGCCACCCGAACTAGCGGGGGGGTGGAGCTCCTACAATGAGCAGTTCTTC

J gene: TRBJ1-5
clone size: NA
CDR3 length: 13
D gene: NA
V gene: TRBV27
CDR3 protein: CASSLVANQPQHF
CDR3 DNA: TGTGCCAGCAGCCTCGTTGCCAATCAGCCCCAGCATTTT

J gene: TRBJ1-2
clone size: NA
CDR3 length: 14
D gene: NA
V gene: TRBV2
CDR3 protein: CASSPPQASYGYTF
CDR3 DNA: TGTGCCAGCAGTCCCCCGCAGGCGTCTTATGGCTACACCTTC

J gene: TRBJ1-2
clone size: few
CDR3 length: 12
D gene: NA
V gene: TRBV12-3/TRBV12-4
CDR3 protein: CASSPDLHGYTF
CDR3 DNA: TGTGCCAGCAGTCCGGACCTTCATGGCTACACCTTC

J gene: TRBJ2-7
clone size: NA
CDR3 length: 15
D gene: TRBD1
V gene: TRBV7-4
CDR3 protein: CASSFLLGQAYEQYF
CDR3 DNA: TGTGCCAGCAGCTTTCTCTTGGGACAGGCCTACGAGCAGTACTTC

J gene: TRBJ1-1
clone size: NA
CDR3 length: 15
D gene: NA
V gene: TRBV13
CDR3 protein: CASSPRRQVYTEAFF
CDR3 DNA: TGTGCCAGCAGCCCTCGACGACAGGTTTACACTGAAGCTTTCTTT

J gene: TRBJ1-4
clone size: few
CDR3 length: 15
D gene: NA
V gene: TRBV12-3/TRBV12-4
CDR3 protein: CASSALGALGEKLFF
CDR3 DNA: TGTGCCAGCAGTGCCCTAGGGGCGCTAGGCGAAAAACTGTTTTTT

J gene: TRBJ2-7
clone size: NA
CDR3 length: 15
D gene: NA
V gene: TRBV27
CDR3 protein: CASTLKGAGYYEQYF
CDR3 DNA: TGTGCCAGCACCCTAAAAGGGGCCGGATACTACGAGCAGTACTTC

J gene: TRBJ2-1
clone size: few
CDR3 length: 14
D gene: TRBD2
V gene: TRBV10-3
CDR3 protein: CAISEGTTYNEQFF
CDR3 DNA: TGTGCCATCAGTGAGGGGACTACCTACAATGAGCAGTTCTTC

J gene: TRBJ1-1
clone size: many
CDR3 length: 14
D gene: NA
V gene: TRBV27
CDR3 protein: CASSLIGGNTEAFF
CDR3 DNA: TGTGCCAGCAGCTTAATAGGGGGGAACACTGAAGCTTTCTTT

J gene: TRBJ2-4
clone size: NA
CDR3 length: 14
D gene: NA
V gene: TRBV6-6
CDR3 protein: CASSTQGPKNIQYF
CDR3 DNA: TGTGCCAGCAGTACCCAGGGCCCCAAAAACATTCAGTACTTC

J gene: TRBJ1-1
clone size: few
CDR3 length: 16
D gene: TRBD1
V gene: TRBV7-9
CDR3 protein: CASSSSPGQGSLGAFF
CDR3 DNA: TGTGCCAGCAGCTCGTCACCGGGACAGGGTAGTCTTGGAGCTTTCTTT